The T cell receptor beta chain under discussion was sequenced for a study of blood T cells in healthy people across ages. Study results and limitations: Long-lived donors carried more naive CD4+ cells and greater diversity than aged donors.

A note on this clonotype: Its antigen remains unidentified.

Primers used in a second PCR of roughly 7 to 12 cycles were a sample-barcoded 5' primer and a J-beta primer mix. TCRdb reanalysed the 5' RACE reads using MiXCR and keeps one entry per CDR3 protein. The sample yields 1.5 million to 2 million distinct CDR3 sequences, about 50% seen once. This receptor was obtained from a woman aged 40 to 50 in good health. The sample consisted of blood.

CDR3 nucleotides: TGCAGCGTTGCGGGGGACTTCTCTGGGGCCAACGTCCTGACTTTC. It yields the protein CSVAGDFSGANVLTF. The chain uses TRBV29-1 and TRBJ2-6; perhaps TRBD2 as D (6 bases). The CDR3 runs to 15 residues. The V end lost 4 bases, the J end lost 0 bases, and 10 bases lay between the germline ends. Germline CDR1 reads SQVTM; CDR2 reads ANQGSEA.